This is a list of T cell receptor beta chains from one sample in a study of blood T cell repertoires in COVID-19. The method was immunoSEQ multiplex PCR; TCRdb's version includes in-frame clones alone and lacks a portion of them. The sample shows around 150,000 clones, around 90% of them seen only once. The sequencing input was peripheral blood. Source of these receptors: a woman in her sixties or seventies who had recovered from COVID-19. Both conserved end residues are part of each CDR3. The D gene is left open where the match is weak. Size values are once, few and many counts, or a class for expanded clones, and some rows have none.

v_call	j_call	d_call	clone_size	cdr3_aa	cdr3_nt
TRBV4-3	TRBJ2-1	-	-	CASSQEWAVSSYNEQFF	TGCGCCAGCAGCCAAGAGTGGGCTGTGAGCTCCTACAATGAGCAGTTCTTC
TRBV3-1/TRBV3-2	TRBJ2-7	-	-	CASSRGGEQYF	TGTGCCAGCAGCCGAGGGGGAGAGCAGTACTTC
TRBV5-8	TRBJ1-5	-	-	CASSQARAGLLGGSNQPQHF	TGTGCCAGCAGCCAGGCCCGGGCAGGCCTCTTGGGGGGGAGCAATCAGCCCCAGCATTTT
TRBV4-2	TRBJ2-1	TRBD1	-	CASSLSGTGVNEQFF	TGTGCCAGCAGCCTTTCCGGGACAGGGGTAAATGAGCAGTTCTTC
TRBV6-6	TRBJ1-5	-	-	CASSYLWTRATVGHF	TGTGCCAGCAGTTACTTATGGACACGGGCCACCGTCGGGCATTTT
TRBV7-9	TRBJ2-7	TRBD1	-	CASSLGTDAHKLYEQYF	TGTGCCAGCAGCCTTGGGACAGACGCGCACAAACTCTACGAGCAGTACTTC
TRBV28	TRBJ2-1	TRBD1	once	CASRGTGGDRNEQFF	TGTGCCAGCAGGGGGACAGGGGGCGACCGAAATGAGCAGTTCTTC
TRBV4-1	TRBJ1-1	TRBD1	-	CASSQAPDRVTEAFF	TGCGCCAGCAGCCAAGCCCCAGACAGGGTAACTGAAGCTTTCTTT
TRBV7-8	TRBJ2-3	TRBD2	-	CASSLEAGGGDTQYF	TGTGCCAGCAGCTTAGAAGCGGGGGGCGGAGATACGCAGTATTTT
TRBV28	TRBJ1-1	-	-	CASSPTRTENNEAFF	TGTGCCAGCAGCCCTACCCGGACAGAAAATAATGAAGCTTTCTTT
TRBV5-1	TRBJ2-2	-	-	CASSLGHTNTGELFF	TGCGCCAGCAGCTTGGGACACACGAACACCGGGGAGCTGTTTTTT
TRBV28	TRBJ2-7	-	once	CASSPGGLNSYEQYF	TGTGCCAGCAGTCCCGGGGGGCTTAACTCCTACGAGCAGTACTTC
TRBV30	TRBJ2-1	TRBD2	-	CAWSVQAGSGEQFF	TGTGCCTGGAGTGTACAAGCGGGGTCCGGTGAGCAGTTCTTC
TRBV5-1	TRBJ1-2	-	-	CASSLVQRLPGSSNYGYTF	TGCGCCAGCAGCTTGGTGCAGCGCTTGCCCGGGTCCTCTAACTATGGCTACACCTTC
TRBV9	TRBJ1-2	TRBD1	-	CASSVGTGERGYTF	TGTGCCAGCAGCGTAGGGACAGGGGAGCGTGGCTACACCTTC
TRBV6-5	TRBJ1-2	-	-	CASSYREGGSYGYTF	TGTGCCAGCAGTTACCGGGAGGGGGGGTCCTATGGCTACACCTTC
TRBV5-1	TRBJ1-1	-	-	CASSLYHRDTEAFF	TGCGCCAGCAGCTTGTACCACAGGGACACTGAAGCTTTCTTT
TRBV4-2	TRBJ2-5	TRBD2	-	CASSHALAGEETQYF	TGTGCCAGCAGCCATGCACTAGCGGGGGAAGAGACCCAGTACTTC
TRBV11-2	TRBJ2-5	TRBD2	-	CASSLALAGRETQYF	TGTGCCAGCAGCTTAGCCTTAGCGGGGCGAGAGACCCAGTACTTC
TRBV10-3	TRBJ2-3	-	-	CAISGGVSTDTQYF	TGTGCCATCAGTGGGGGGGTTAGCACAGATACGCAGTATTTT
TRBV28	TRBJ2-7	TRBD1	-	CASNRDRELYEQYF	TGTGCCAGCAATAGGGACAGGGAACTCTACGAGCAGTACTTC
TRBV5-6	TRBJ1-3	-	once	CASSLAWMGLYF	TGTGCCAGCAGCTTGGCTTGGATGGGGCTATATTTT
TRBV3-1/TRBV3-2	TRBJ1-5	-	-	CASRPQGWGQPQHF	TGTGCCAGCAGACCTCAGGGATGGGGTCAGCCCCAGCATTTT
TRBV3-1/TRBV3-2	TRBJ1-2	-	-	CASSQGGEGGYTF	TGTGCCAGCAGCCAAGGGGGGGAGGGCGGCTACACCTTC
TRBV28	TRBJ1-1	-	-	CASSGGAPHFNTEAFF	TGTGCCAGCAGTGGGGGGGCCCCACATTTTAACACTGAAGCTTTCTTT
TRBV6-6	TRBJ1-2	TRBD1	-	CASSTDRASGYTF	TGTGCCAGCAGTACCGACAGGGCGAGCGGCTACACCTTC
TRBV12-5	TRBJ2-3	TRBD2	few	CASGFTLAGPWDTQYF	TGTGCTAGTGGTTTCACCCTAGCGGGGCCTTGGGATACGCAGTATTTT
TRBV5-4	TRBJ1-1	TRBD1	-	CASSLDVTGTEAFF	TGTGCCAGCAGCTTGGATGTGACAGGGACTGAAGCTTTCTTT
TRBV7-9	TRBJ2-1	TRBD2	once	CASSLGSLLAGEQFF	TGTGCCAGCAGCTTAGGATCCCTCCTAGCGGGGGAGCAGTTCTTC
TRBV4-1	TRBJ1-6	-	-	CASSQEKGQYSPLHF	TGCGCCAGCAGCCAAGAAAAGGGGCAATATTCACCCCTCCACTTT
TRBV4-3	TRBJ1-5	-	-	CASSQDVGTQPQHF	TGCGCCAGCAGCCAAGATGTGGGCACCCAGCCCCAGCATTTT
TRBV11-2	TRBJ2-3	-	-	CASSLSLGSRRTDTQYF	TGTGCCAGCAGCCTTAGCTTGGGTAGCCGACGCACAGATACGCAGTATTTT
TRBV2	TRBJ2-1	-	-	CAVHKGSSYNEQFF	TGTGCCGTCCACAAGGGGTCTTCCTACAATGAGCAGTTCTTC
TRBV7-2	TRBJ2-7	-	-	CASSRQGASYEQYF	TGTGCCAGCAGCCGGCAGGGCGCCTCCTACGAGCAGTACTTC
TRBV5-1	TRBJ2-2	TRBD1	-	CASKDRDTGELFF	TGCGCCAGCAAGGACAGGGACACCGGGGAGCTGTTTTTT
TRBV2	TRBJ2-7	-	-	CASTLDRYTYEQYF	TGTGCCAGCACCTTAGACAGGTATACCTACGAGCAGTACTTC
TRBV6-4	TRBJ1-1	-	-	CASSIEEYTEAFF	TGTGCCAGCAGTATTGAGGAATACACTGAAGCTTTCTTT
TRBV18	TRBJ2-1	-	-	CASSRSAGINNEQFF	TGTGCCAGCTCACGATCAGCCGGGATCAACAATGAGCAGTTCTTC
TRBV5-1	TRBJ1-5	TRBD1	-	CASSTTGVNQPQHF	TGCGCCAGCAGCACGACAGGGGTCAATCAGCCCCAGCATTTT
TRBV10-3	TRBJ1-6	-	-	CAIASDSGYSPLHF	TGTGCCATCGCCTCGGACAGCGGATATTCACCCCTCCACTTT
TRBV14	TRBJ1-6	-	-	CASSQEGGGLPSSPLHF	TGTGCCAGCAGCCAAGAGGGTGGCGGCCTCCCCTCTTCACCCCTCCACTTT
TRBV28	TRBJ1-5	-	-	CASSSTGGSQPQHF	TGTGCCAGCAGTTCCACGGGGGGGTCTCAGCCCCAGCATTTT
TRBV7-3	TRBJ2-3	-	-	CASSRAGGTDTQYF	TGTGCCAGCAGCCGCGCAGGGGGGACAGATACGCAGTATTTT
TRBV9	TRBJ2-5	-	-	CASSVSDGRETQYF	TGTGCCAGCAGCGTTAGCGACGGTCGGGAGACCCAGTACTTC